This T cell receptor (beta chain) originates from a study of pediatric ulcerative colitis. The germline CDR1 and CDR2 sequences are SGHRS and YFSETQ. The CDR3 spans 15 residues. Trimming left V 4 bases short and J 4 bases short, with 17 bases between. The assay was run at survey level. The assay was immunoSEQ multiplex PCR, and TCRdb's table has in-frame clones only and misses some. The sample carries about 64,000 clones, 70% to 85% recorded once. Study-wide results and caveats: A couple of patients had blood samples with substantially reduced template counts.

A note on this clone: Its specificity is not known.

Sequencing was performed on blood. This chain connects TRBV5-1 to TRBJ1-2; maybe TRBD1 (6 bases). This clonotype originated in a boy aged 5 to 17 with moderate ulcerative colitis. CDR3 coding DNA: TGCGCCAGCAGCCCTTGGTGGGGGCTCACCTATGGCTACACCTTC. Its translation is CASSPWWGLTYGYTF.